The 8 T cell receptor beta chains listed next were all sequenced from one sample in a study of tumor and adjacent non-tumor tissue in lung cancer. No cell sorting was done before RNA was extracted from the tissue. This non-tumor lung sample came from over 3 cm beyond the tumor edge. TCRbeta libraries were built with three rounds of nested PCR, modified from ARM-PCR. Via MiXCR, TCRdb re-called the multiplex PCR reads, giving one row per CDR3 protein. The sample holds about 98,000 distinct CDR3 sequences, 75% to 85% seen once. Sequencing used distant non-tumor lung tissue. The receptor source for this set is a man aged 60-69 years with small cell lung cancer.

To note about this clonotype: Sequence at one end of the junction differs from germline and may be a read error. This chain links TRBV6-5 with TRBJ2-1, with TRBD2 identical over 11 bases. CDR1 and CDR2 from the germline V gene are MNHEY and SVGAGI. CDR3 length: 17 residues. The CDR3 region is CAISYSIWGLADNDQFF. The CDR3, as DNA: TGTGCCATAAGTTACTCGATCTGGGGACTAGCGGACAATGATCAGTTCTTC.

This clonotype was counted at least ten times. A much larger clone is a single base away; this may be a read error. The genes are TRBV11-2 and TRBJ1-4; D possibly corresponds to TRBD1 (6 bases). Germline CDR1 reads SGHAT; CDR2 reads FQNNGV. CDR3 length: 15 residues. CDR3 protein: CASSLQTGRNEKLCF. The CDR3 coding sequence is TGTGCCAGCAGCTTACAGACAGGACGTAATGAAAAACTGTGTTTT. Full variable domain (remainder filled in from reference TRBV11-2 and TRBJ1-4): EAGVAQSPRYKIIEKRQSVAFWCNPISGHATLYWYQQILGQGPKLLIQFQNNGVVDDSQLPKDRFSAERLKGVDSTLKIQPAKLEDSAVYLCASSLQTGRNEKLCFGSGTQLSVL.

At least ten counts were recorded for this clonotype. The J gene is TRBJ2-3, the V gene TRBV20-1; D is unresolved. Germline assignment: CDR1 DFQATT and CDR2 SNEGSKA (reference sequence). The CDR3 runs 13 residues. Trimming left V 0 bases short and J 3 bases short, with 7 bases between. The CDR3 protein is CSARETLTDTQYF. DNA of the CDR3: TGCAGTGCTAGAGAAACTCTAACAGATACGCAGTATTTT.

V usage is TRBV6-2 or TRBV6-3 and J usage is TRBJ1-5, with D perhaps matching TRBD1 (6 bases). There are 14 residues in the CDR3. From germline, CDR1 is MNHEY and CDR2 SVGEGT. Trimming stripped 10 bases from V and 8 bases from J, with 21 bases between. The CDR3 DNA follows: TGTGCCACTACCAAAACAGGGCCGAGGGAGCCCCAGCATTTT. It translates to CATTKTGPREPQHF.

In its sample, this clonotype ranks as medium-sized. This chain uses TRBV12-3 or TRBV12-4 with TRBJ2-4; D might be TRBD1 (6 bases). Trimming took off 5 bases at V and 1 base at J, with 6 bases between the two ends. This CDR3 is built from 13 residues. The CDR3 spells CASSQGAKNIQYF. In DNA form, the CDR3 reads TGTGCCAGCAGTCAGGGGGCCAAAAACATTCAGTACTTC.

Comments on this clonotype: Likely a read error: the CDR3 ends without its conserved phenylalanine or tryptophan. This sequence joins TRBV6-6 and TRBJ2-7; 14 bases align to TRBD2. The CDR3 runs 15 residues. The trim removed 7 bases at V and 0 bases at J, leaving 2 bases unmatched. Germline lookup yields CDR1 MNHNY and CDR2 SVGAGI (reference sequence). The CDR3 sequence is CASIGTSGSSYEQYL. The CDR3 DNA follows: TGTGCCAGCATAGGGACTAGCGGGAGCTCCTACGAGCAGTACTTA.

In regard to this clonotype: One junction end does not reproduce the germline sequence, and a read error may be involved. This chain links TRBV29-1 with TRBJ2-5; the D gene could be TRBD1 or TRBD2 (6 bases each). CDR1 SQVTM and CDR2 ANQGSEA come from the germline V gene. This CDR3 is 14 amino acids long. This CDR3 is CIVEKGGLRETLYF. Here the CDR3 DNA reads TGCATCGTTGAGAAGGGGGGTCTTCGGGAGACCCTGTACTTC.

This clonotype was seen many times. J is TRBJ2-7 and V is TRBV11-2; 7 nucleotides line up with TRBD1. The CDR3 totals 17 residues. Germline lookup yields CDR1 SGHAT and CDR2 FQNNGV. Germline trimming cut 0 bases from V and 0 bases from J; bases unmatched to any gene: 8. CDR3 loop: CASSLERGQVLSYEQYF. Written as DNA, the CDR3 is TGTGCCAGCAGCTTAGAGAGGGGGCAGGTCCTCTCCTACGAGCAGTACTTC.